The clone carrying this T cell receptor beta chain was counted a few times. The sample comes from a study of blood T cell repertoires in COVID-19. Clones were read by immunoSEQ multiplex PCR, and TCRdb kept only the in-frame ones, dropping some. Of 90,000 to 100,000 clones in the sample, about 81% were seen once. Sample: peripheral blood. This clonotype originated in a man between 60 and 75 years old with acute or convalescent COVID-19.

The CDR3 protein is CASSSQGDTGNTIYF. The CDR3 nucleotides are TGTGCCAGCTCATCGCAGGGGGATACTGGAAACACCATATATTTT. V and J are TRBV18 and TRBJ1-3; TRBD1 matches at 7 bases. Per germline, CDR1 KGHSH and CDR2 LQKENI. Trimming at V came to 5 bases and at J to 2 bases, leaving 6 bases not matched to a gene. The CDR3 length is 15 residues.